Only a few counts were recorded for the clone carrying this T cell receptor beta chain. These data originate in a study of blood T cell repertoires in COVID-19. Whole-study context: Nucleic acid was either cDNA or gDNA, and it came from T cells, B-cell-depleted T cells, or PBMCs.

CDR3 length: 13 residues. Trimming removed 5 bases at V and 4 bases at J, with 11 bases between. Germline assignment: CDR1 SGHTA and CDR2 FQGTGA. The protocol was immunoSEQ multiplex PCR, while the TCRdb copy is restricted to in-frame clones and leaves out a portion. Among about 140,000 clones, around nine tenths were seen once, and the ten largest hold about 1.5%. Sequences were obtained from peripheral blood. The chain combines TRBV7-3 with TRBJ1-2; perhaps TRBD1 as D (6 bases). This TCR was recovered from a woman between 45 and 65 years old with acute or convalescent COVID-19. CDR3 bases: TGTGCCAGCAGCCGACAGGATGGCTATGGCTACACCTTC. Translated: CASSRQDGYGYTF.